One and the same sample provided the 5 T cell receptor beta chains below, sequenced in a study of cytomegalovirus exposure and HLA in healthy donors. This PCR relied on a set of 60 Vbeta primers and 13 Jbeta primers. Assay used: immunoSEQ multiplex PCR; TCRdb lists only in-frame clones, some missing. The sample includes 150,000 to 200,000 clones, around 82% seen only once; the top ten take roughly 1.5%. Sequenced: PBMCs. The receptors originated from a male donor in good health and CMV-seronegative.

This chain uses TRBV5-6 with TRBJ1-2; possible D gene TRBD1, 5 bases. Germline V gene data show CDR1 as SGHDT and CDR2 as YYEEEE. The V gene lost 2 bases and the J gene lost 5 bases, with 19 bases spanning the gap. The CDR3 covers 16 residues. CDR3 sequence: CASSFGSAKGLYGYTF. The CDR3 coding sequence is TGTGCCAGCAGCTTTGGCTCGGCTAAGGGGCTATATGGCTACACCTTC.

The chain carries TRBV10-3 and TRBJ2-2; 12 bases agree with TRBD2. The CDR3 loop spans 14 amino acids. V dropped 10 bases and J dropped 5; count of bases not matched to a gene: 5. The germline V gene has CDR1 ENHRY and CDR2 SYGVKD. CDR3 bases: TGTGCCACCCACGGACTAGCGGGAACCGGGGAGCTGTTTTTT. This gives the protein CATHGLAGTGELFF.

The chain carries TRBV4-3 and TRBJ1-1, with 8 positions matching TRBD1. This CDR3 contains 18 residues. Per the germline V gene, CDR1 is LGHNA and CDR2 is YSLEER. The V gene end was trimmed by 5 bases and the J gene end by 3 bases; junction bases not matched to a gene: 17. The CDR3 nucleotides read TGCGCCAGCAGCAAGGGAGCAGGGGGCGCCCGGAGGGACACTGAAGCTTTCTTT. Translation: CASSKGAGGARRDTEAFF.

This chain links TRBV29-1 with TRBJ2-7; D perhaps matches TRBD1 (6 bases). V lost 7 bases and J lost 3, with 22 bases in between. Germline V gene data show CDR1 as SQVTM and CDR2 as ANQGSEA. The CDR3 extends over 15 amino acids. The CDR3: CSGASDGQTYYEQYF. CDR3 nucleotides: TGCAGCGGAGCGAGCGATGGACAGACATACTACGAGCAGTACTTC.

In this sample, this clone turned up a few times. This sequence joins TRBV9 and TRBJ2-1; D is unclear. The germline V gene encodes CDR1 SGDLS and CDR2 YYNGEE. This CDR3 comprises 15 residues. V lost 0 bases and J 9 bases, leaving 16 bases between the germline ends. The CDR3 coding sequence is TGTGCCAGCAGCGTAGTGCCAGGTGGTTTTAGTGAGCAGTTCTTC. Its protein product is CASSVVPGGFSEQFF.